This T cell receptor beta chain was recorded in a study of T cells after yellow fever vaccination. The sample holds many counts of this clonotype. TCRdb reprocessed the 5' RACE reads via MiXCR and lists one record per CDR3 protein. The sample shows around 310,000 distinct CDR3 sequences, around 4% of them seen only once. The ends were cut back, 6 bases at V and 1 base at J, with 10 bases in the middle. CDR3 length: 15 amino acids. Germline lookup yields CDR1 MNHEY and CDR2 SVGAGI. Sequencing used PBMCs, obtained on the day of the yellow fever booster vaccination. This TCR derives from a man younger than 35 who received the YFV17D yellow fever vaccine. The V call is TRBV6-5, the J call TRBJ2-6, with D unclear. This CDR3 is CASSSRRSGANVLTF. CDR3 sequence (DNA): TGTGCCAGCAGCTCCCGGAGATCTGGGGCCAACGTCCTGACTTTC.